This TCR beta chain was captured in a study of T cell responses to AZD1222 COVID-19 vaccine. Regarding the study as a whole: Two AZD1222 administrations were followed by greater Spike-specific TCR breadth and depth. Of the AZD1222 recipients, only five or six were seropositive at baseline.

The V and J ends lost 6 bases and 2 bases respectively, with 7 bases between them. The CDR3 is 13 residues long. Clones were read by immunoSEQ multiplex PCR, and TCRdb kept only the in-frame ones, dropping some. The sample holds around 140,000 clones; roughly nine tenths are singletons and the top ten take around 1.5%. Turning to this clone: Its antigen is as yet unknown.

The source was peripheral blood, collected on day 0 of AZD1222 vaccination. The V call is TRBV12-3 or TRBV12-4, the J call TRBJ1-4; no clear D gene. The source is an adult in good health. In DNA form, the CDR3 reads TGTGCCAGCAGAGGGTCGACTAATGAAAAACTGTTTTTT. Translated, it gives CASRGSTNEKLFF.